These 20 T cell receptor beta chains were all obtained from the same sample, sequenced in a study of T cell repertoires and leukemia-associated antigens (dated by TCRdb to between 2019 and 2020). Libraries were built with 5' RACE. The instrument given in TCRdb is Illumina MiSeq. TCRdb reanalyzed the raw reads on its own, using fastp at Q25 for trimming and MiXCR for clone calling, and kept in-frame beta chains. Every distinct CDR3 protein forms one entry, paired with its most common genes and DNA. The sample has about 15,000 distinct CDR3 sequences on record, roughly 38% of them singletons. Around 8.8% of the sample lies in the top ten. For these receptors, no antigen is known. Sequenced material: CD3+ T cells sorted from blood and cultured. The receptors were sampled from a female donor in good health.

This clonotype was seen many times. V gene TRBV25-1 combines with J gene TRBJ2-1, with D possibly being TRBD1 or TRBD2 (6 bases each). V lost 2 bases, J lost 8 bases, and 13 bases lay in between. Per the germline V gene, CDR1 is MGHDK and CDR2 is SYGVNS. The length of the CDR3 is 14 residues. The CDR3 DNA follows: TGTGCCAGCAGTGAACCGGGGGCCGTGCATGAGCAGTTCTTC. It is translated as CASSEPGAVHEQFF.

This clonotype was observed a few times. This rearrangement joins TRBV29-1 to TRBJ2-7; TRBD1 matches 7 bases. Looked up from germline, CDR1 is SQVTM and CDR2 is ANQGSEA. The CDR3 is 17 amino acids. J gave up 6 bases and V 3 bases, and 20 bases lay outside the gene matches. In DNA form, the CDR3 reads TGCAGCGTTGATCTCGGGGCTGGTACAGGGGCAAGGGGCGAGCAGTACTTC. It yields the protein CSVDLGAGTGARGEQYF.

There are many counts of this clonotype. The chain employs TRBV4-1 and TRBJ1-2; TRBD1 matches at 9 bases. The CDR3 is 16 amino acids. Trimming cost V 3 bases and J 4 bases; bases outside gene matches: 9. The V gene's germline CDR1 is MGHRA and CDR2 YSYEKL. CDR3 nucleotides: TGCGCCAGCAGCCATTTGGGGACAGGGAGTGGCTATGGCTACACCTTC. Encoded protein: CASSHLGTGSGYGYTF.

About this clonotype itself: One end of the junction does not line up with germline, which may come from a read error. This rearrangement joins TRBV20-1 to TRBJ1-1; no clear D. CDR1 DFQATT and CDR2 SNEGSKA come from the germline V gene (reference sequence). The CDR3 runs to 11 residues. This CDR3 reads CSASPNTGASF. As DNA, the CDR3 is TGCAGTGCTAGCCCGAACACTGGAGCTTCCTTT.

On this clonotype: Since no conserved phenylalanine or tryptophan closes the CDR3, a read error is the likely cause. This chain connects TRBV5-3 to TRBJ2-1; no clear D. TRBV5-3 is known as an ORF, though its function is uncertain. The CDR3 sequence is 12 residues long. The germline V and J ends were trimmed by 3 bases and 12 bases, with 13 bases remaining between them. The CDR3 coding sequence is TGTGCCAGAAGCTGTGGTTCCAACGCGCAGTTCGTC. This gives the protein CARSCGSNAQFV.

The chain recombines TRBV20-1 with TRBJ1-2; D is possibly TRBD1 (6 bases). This CDR3 is 10 amino acids long. The V gene lost 6 bases and the J gene lost 8 bases, with 10 bases spanning the gap. CDR1 is DFQATT and CDR2 is SNEGSKA in the germline V gene (reference sequence). The CDR3 DNA sequence: TGCAGTGCCAGGGGATGGGGCTACACCTTC. This codes for CSARGWGYTF.

Only one count was recorded for this clonotype. The chain's CDR3 is CASSFRTSGIYEQYF. CDR3 bases: TGTGCCAGCAGCTTCCGGACTAGCGGGATCTACGAGCAGTACTTC. The chain uses TRBV7-2 and TRBJ2-7; 12 bases align to TRBD2. The CDR3 is 15 residues long. Germline values: CDR1 SGHTA, CDR2 FQGNSA. V lost 3 bases, J lost 3 bases, and 3 bases stayed unmatched.

J is TRBJ2-3 and V is TRBV4-1; possible D gene TRBD2, 5 bases. CDR3 length: 15 residues. V was pared by 4 bases and J by 2 bases, with 13 bases between. Germline V CDR1 and CDR2: MGHRA, YSYEKL. Here the CDR3 DNA reads TGCGCCAGCAGCCCGTCTAAGCGGTCCACAGATACGCAGTATTTT. Amino acids: CASSPSKRSTDTQYF.

Ten or more counts support this clonotype. The chain combines TRBV7-2 with TRBJ2-5, with TRBD1 matching over 10 bases. The CDR3 is 13 amino acids. Germline-derived CDR1 and CDR2 are SGHTA and FQGNSA. The trim removed 4 bases at V and 4 bases at J, leaving 0 bases unmatched. The CDR3 here is CASSWTGGETQYF. CDR3 DNA: TGTGCCAGCAGCTGGACAGGGGGAGAGACCCAGTACTTC.

The rearrangement uses TRBV4-3 and TRBJ2-2, with 10 bases aligning to TRBD2. The CDR3 contains 17 residues. Germline V CDR1 and CDR2: LGHNA, YSLEER. J was trimmed by 4 bases and V by 2 bases; bases with no gene match: 7. CDR3 region: CASSQLTSGLSTGELFF. CDR3 nucleotide sequence: TGCGCCAGCAGCCAATTGACTAGCGGGTTGTCCACCGGGGAGCTGTTTTTT.

By share, this clonotype ranks as medium-sized. The chain joins TRBV29-1 to TRBJ2-3, with 12 bases fitting TRBD2. Germline assignment: CDR1 SQVTM and CDR2 ANQGSEA. Germline trimming cut 7 bases from V and 0 bases from J; bases unmatched to any gene: 2. This CDR3 is 14 amino acids long. Written as DNA, the CDR3 is TGCAGCGCTGGGACTAGCGGGAGCACAGATACGCAGTATTTT. Its protein is CSAGTSGSTDTQYF.

For this clonotype: One junction end disagrees with the germline gene, perhaps due to a read error. V usage is TRBV3-1 and J usage is TRBJ1-2; no clear D gene. CDR3 length: 12 residues. CDR1 is LGHDT, CDR2 YNNKEL, per germline (reference sequence). Written as DNA, the CDR3 is TGTGCCAGCAGCCGCGGGTCCTATGGCTACATCTTT. Its translation is CASSRGSYGYIF.

A word on this clonotype: Germline and junction disagree at one end, which may indicate a read error. V usage is TRBV20-1 and J usage is TRBJ2-7; 7 bases map to TRBD2. The germline V gene has CDR1 DFQATT and CDR2 SNEGSKA (reference sequence). The CDR3 is 15 amino acids. CDR3: CSAGDGGRADYEQYF. The CDR3 coding sequence is TGCAGTGCTGGAGATGGAGGGAGGGCTGACTACGAGCAGTACTTC.

This clonotype was observed at least ten times. The rearrangement joins TRBV7-3 to TRBJ2-3; weak D call: TRBD1 (6 bases). The V end lost 0 bases, the J end lost 1 base, and 14 bases lay between the germline ends. This CDR3 is 17 amino acids long. The germline CDR1 and CDR2 sequences are SGHTA and FQGTGA. The CDR3 sequence is CASSLTALGGGTDTQYF. The CDR3 DNA follows: TGTGCCAGCAGCTTAACGGCGCTAGGGGGAGGCACAGATACGCAGTATTTT. The full variable domain, in which reference TRBV7-3 and TRBJ2-3 provide the parts outside the CDR3, is GAGVSQTPSNKVTEKGKYVELRCDPISGHTALYWYRQSLGQGPEFLIYFQGTGAADDSGLPNDRFFAVRPEGSVSTLKIQRTERGDSAVYLCASSLTALGGGTDTQYFGPGTRLTVL.

This clonotype was picked up many times. The rearrangement uses TRBV13 and TRBJ2-1, with 13 positions matching TRBD2. J gave up 0 bases and V 0 bases, and 2 bases lay outside the gene matches. This CDR3 comprises 18 residues. Germline values: CDR1 PRHDT, CDR2 FYEKMQ (reference sequence). The CDR3 nucleotides are TGTGCCAGCAGCTTAGGAGGACTAGCGGGAGTCTCCTACAATGAGCAGTTCTTC. Its protein product is CASSLGGLAGVSYNEQFF. The variable domain in full, completed from reference TRBV13 and TRBJ2-1, reads AAGVIQSPRHLIKEKRETATLKCYPIPRHDTVYWYQQGPGQDPQFLISFYEKMQSDKGSIPDRFSAQQFSDYHSELNMSSLELGDSALYFCASSLGGLAGVSYNEQFFGPGTRLTVL.

This clonotype showed up many times. The V gene is TRBV18, the J gene TRBJ1-5, with D maybe TRBD1 (6 bases). This CDR3 has 15 amino acids. Germline CDR1 KGHSH, CDR2 LQKENI. V was trimmed by 6 bases and J by 5 bases, leaving 17 bases between them. CDR3 amino acids: CASSPTGSRDQPQHF. For the CDR3, the DNA is TGTGCCAGCTCGCCCACAGGGAGCAGGGATCAGCCCCAGCATTTT. Full variable domain (rest looked up from reference TRBV18 and TRBJ1-5): NAGVMQNPRHLVRRRGQEARLRCSPMKGHSHVYWYRQLPEEGLKFMVYLQKENIIDESGMPKERFSAEFPKEGPSILRIQQVVRGDSAAYFCASSPTGSRDQPQHFGDGTRLSIL.

The chain combines TRBV12-3 or TRBV12-4 with TRBJ2-7; 11 bases align to TRBD2. Germline trimming cut 6 bases from V and 3 bases from J; bases unmatched to any gene: 7. This CDR3 is built from 15 residues. The CDR3 protein is CASRPQGLADYEQYF. The CDR3 nucleotides are TGTGCCAGCAGACCCCAGGGACTAGCGGACTACGAGCAGTACTTC.

This clonotype is deemed medium-sized. CDR3 sequence (DNA): TGTGCCAGCAGCTTACAGGGTTTCACCGGGGAGCTGTTTTTT. Protein: CASSLQGFTGELFF. The chain employs TRBV5-5 and TRBJ2-2, with a weak D call TRBD1 (6 bases). V lost 2 bases, J lost 4 bases, and 9 bases lay in between. Germline V gives CDR1 SGHKS, CDR2 YYEKEE (reference sequence). The CDR3 runs to 14 residues.

The V gene is TRBV10-3, the J gene TRBJ2-1; the D is unclear. V shed 0 bases and J shed 5 bases, with 17 bases lying between them. The CDR3 has 17 amino acids. CDR1 is ENHRY and CDR2 is SYGVKD in the germline V gene. The CDR3 DNA is TGTGCCATCAGTGAGTCTATATCAGTATTGACCGACAATGAGCAGTTCTTC. Translating it yields CAISESISVLTDNEQFF.

The sample holds one count of this clonotype. The rearrangement links TRBV20-1 to TRBJ1-2, with 7 bases that match TRBD1. Germline V gives CDR1 DFQATT, CDR2 SNEGSKA (reference sequence). This CDR3 contains 15 residues. Losses at the gene ends were 3 bases for V and 5 bases for J; bases not matched to a gene: 12. The CDR3 coding sequence is TGCAGTGCTAGCGACCTAACCGGGACAGATTATGGCTACACCTTC. Its protein product is CSASDLTGTDYGYTF.